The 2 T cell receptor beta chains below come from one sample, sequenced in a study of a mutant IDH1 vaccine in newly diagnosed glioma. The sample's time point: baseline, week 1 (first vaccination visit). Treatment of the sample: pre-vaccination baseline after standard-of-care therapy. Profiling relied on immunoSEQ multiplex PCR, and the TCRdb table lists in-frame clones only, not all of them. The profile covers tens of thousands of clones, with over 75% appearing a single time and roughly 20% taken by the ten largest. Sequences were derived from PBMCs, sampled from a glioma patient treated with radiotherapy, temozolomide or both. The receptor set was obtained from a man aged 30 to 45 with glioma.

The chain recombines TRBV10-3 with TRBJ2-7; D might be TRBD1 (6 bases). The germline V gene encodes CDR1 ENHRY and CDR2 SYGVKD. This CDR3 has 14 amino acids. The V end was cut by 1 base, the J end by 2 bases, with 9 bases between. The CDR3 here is CAISEYRDTYEQYF. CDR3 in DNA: TGTGCCATCAGTGAGTATCGGGACACCTACGAGCAGTACTTC.

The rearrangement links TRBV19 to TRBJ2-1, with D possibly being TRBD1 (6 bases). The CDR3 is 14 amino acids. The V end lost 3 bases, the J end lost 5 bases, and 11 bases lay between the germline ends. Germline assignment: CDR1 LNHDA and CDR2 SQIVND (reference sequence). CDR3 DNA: TGTGCCAGTAGTATCAACAGGGTGGACAATGAGCAGTTCTTC. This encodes CASSINRVDNEQFF.